The text below deals with one TCR beta chain. Its antigen is undetermined. Two or more post-ART PBMC samples, plus at least one pre-ART sample, were available for each donor. The immunoSEQ assay was v3.0, run at survey level. The protocol was immunoSEQ multiplex PCR, while the TCRdb copy is restricted to in-frame clones and leaves out a portion. Of about 24,000 clones detected, more than 75% appear once; the ten largest clones hold 5.5% to 6%. The data belong to a study of long-term antiretroviral therapy in people with HIV. Study-level points and caveats: Blood draws took place between the mid-2000s and the late 2010s and possibly involved older ART regimens.

Germline V gene lookup returns CDR1 KGHSH and CDR2 LQKENI. V was shortened by 6 bases and J by 1 base, with 7 bases between the two germline ends. This CDR3 spans 13 amino acids. V usage is TRBV18 and J usage is TRBJ2-1; D not resolved. The source of this sequence is a man aged 30-40 years with HIV. The sequencing here drew on unsorted PBMCs, taken 4.4 years after starting antiretroviral therapy. The DNA for the CDR3 is TGTGCCAGCTCCGGACGGTCCTACAATGAGCAGTTCTTC. Protein sequence: CASSGRSYNEQFF.